This TCR beta chain was captured in a study of cytomegalovirus exposure and HLA in healthy donors. Regarding the study as a whole: CMV serostatus stood as the only immune exposure information on hand. The study carried out a later analysis of TCR beta sequences. It associated some 15,000 of them with specific HLA alleles at a false discovery rate of 0.05. In presence/absence analyses, roughly uniform sequencing depth across donors was assumed.

In the PCR, 60 Vbeta and 13 Jbeta primers were used. Using immunoSEQ multiplex PCR, the repertoire was profiled, and TCRdb retains in-frame clones only, with some absent. The sample lists 100,000 to 130,000 clones; 65% to 80% were seen once. Whereas donors were nominally healthy upon sampling, unrecorded immune exposures were probable. With 2 bases removed from V and 1 base from J, the gap between germline ends came to 17 bases. CDR1 and CDR2 from the germline V gene are MNHEY and SMNVEV (reference sequence). The CDR3 is made up of 17 amino acids. As concerns this clone: Its matching antigen is unknown.

The chain is built from TRBV27 and TRBJ1-2, with D maybe TRBD1 (5 bases). Sequencing input: PBMCs. This clonotype was sampled from a male donor in good health and CMV-seronegative. CDR3 residues: CASSLRGGRRVNYGYTF. CDR3 sequence (DNA): TGTGCCAGCAGTTTACGGGGGGGACGAAGAGTTAACTATGGCTACACCTTC.